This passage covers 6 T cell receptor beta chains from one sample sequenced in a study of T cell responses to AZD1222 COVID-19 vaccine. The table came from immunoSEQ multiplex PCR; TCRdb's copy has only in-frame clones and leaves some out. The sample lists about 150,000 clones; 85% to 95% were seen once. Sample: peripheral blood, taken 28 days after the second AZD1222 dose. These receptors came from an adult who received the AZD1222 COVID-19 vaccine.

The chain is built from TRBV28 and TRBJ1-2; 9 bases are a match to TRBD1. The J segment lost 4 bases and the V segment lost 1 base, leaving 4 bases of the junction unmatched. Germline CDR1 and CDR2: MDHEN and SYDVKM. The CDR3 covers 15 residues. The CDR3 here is CASSLYGTGIYGYTF. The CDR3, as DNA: TGTGCCAGCAGTTTATATGGGACAGGGATCTATGGCTACACCTTC.

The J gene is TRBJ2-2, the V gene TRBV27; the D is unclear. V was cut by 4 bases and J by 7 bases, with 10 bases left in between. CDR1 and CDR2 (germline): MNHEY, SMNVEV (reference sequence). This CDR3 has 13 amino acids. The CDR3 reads CASSSQSIGELFF. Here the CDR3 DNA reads TGTGCCAGCAGTTCCCAGTCTATCGGGGAGCTGTTTTTT.

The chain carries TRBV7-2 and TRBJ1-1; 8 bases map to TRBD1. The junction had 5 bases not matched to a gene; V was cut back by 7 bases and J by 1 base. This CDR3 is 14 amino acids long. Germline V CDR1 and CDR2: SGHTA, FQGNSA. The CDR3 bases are TGTGCCAGCACCCAGGGGGCTGGGAACACTGAAGCTTTCTTT. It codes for CASTQGAGNTEAFF. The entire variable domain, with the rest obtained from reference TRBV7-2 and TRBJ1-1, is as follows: GAGVSQSPSNKVTEKGKDVELRCDPISGHTALYWYRQSLGQGLEFLIYFQGNSAPDKSGLPSDRFSAERTGGSVSTLTIQRTQQEDSAVYLCASTQGAGNTEAFFGQGTRLTVV.

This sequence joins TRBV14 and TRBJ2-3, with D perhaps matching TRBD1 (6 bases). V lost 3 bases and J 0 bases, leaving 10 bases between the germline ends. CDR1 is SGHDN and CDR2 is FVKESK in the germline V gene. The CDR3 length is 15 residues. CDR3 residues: CASSHGTLSTDTQYF. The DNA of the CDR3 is TGTGCCAGCAGCCACGGGACACTTAGCACAGATACGCAGTATTTT.

The chain's CDR3 is CASSENREGYTF. The CDR3 bases are TGTGCCAGCAGTGAAAACCGGGAGGGCTACACCTTC. The chain employs TRBV25-1 and TRBJ1-2, with D unresolved. The germline V gene encodes CDR1 MGHDK and CDR2 SYGVNS. This CDR3 contains 12 residues. Trimming cost V 2 bases and J 8 bases, with 9 bases left between them.

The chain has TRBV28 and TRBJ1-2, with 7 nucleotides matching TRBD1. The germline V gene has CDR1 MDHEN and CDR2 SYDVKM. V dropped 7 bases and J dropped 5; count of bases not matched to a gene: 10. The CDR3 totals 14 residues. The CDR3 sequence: CASNTGEGIYGYTF. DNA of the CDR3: TGTGCCAGCAATACAGGGGAGGGGATTTATGGCTACACCTTC.